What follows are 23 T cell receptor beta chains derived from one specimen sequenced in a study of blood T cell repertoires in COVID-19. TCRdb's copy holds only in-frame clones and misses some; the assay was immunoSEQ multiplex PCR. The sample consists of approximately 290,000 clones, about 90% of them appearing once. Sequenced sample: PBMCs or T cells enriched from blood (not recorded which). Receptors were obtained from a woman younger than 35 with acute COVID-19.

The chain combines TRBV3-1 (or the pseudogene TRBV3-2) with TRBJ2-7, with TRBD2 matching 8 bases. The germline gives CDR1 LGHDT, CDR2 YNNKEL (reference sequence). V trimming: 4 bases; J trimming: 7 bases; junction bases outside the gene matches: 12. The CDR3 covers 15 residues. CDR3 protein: CASSLLSGREGEQYF. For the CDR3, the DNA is TGTGCCAGCAGCCTCCTCAGCGGGAGAGAGGGAGAGCAGTACTTC.

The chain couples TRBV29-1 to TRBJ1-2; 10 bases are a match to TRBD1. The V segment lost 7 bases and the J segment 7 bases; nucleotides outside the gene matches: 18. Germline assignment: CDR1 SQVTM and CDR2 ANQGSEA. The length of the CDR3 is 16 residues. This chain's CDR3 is CSAPDHRQGAKGGYTF. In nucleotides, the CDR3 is TGCAGCGCCCCGGATCACCGACAGGGGGCGAAGGGTGGCTACACCTTC. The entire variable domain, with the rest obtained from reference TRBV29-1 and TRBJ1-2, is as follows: SAVISQKPSRDICQRGTSLTIQCQVDSQVTMMFWYRQQPGQSLTLIATANQGSEATYESGFVIDKFPISRPNLTFSTLTVSNMSPEDSSIYLCSAPDHRQGAKGGYTFGSGTRLTVV.

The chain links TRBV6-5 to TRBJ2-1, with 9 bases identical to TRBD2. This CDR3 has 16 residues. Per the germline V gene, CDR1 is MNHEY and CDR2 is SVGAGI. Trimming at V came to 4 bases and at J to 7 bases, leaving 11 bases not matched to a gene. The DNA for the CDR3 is TGTGCCAGCAGTTCCAACACACTCACTAGCGGGAATGAGCAGTTCTTC. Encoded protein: CASSSNTLTSGNEQFF.

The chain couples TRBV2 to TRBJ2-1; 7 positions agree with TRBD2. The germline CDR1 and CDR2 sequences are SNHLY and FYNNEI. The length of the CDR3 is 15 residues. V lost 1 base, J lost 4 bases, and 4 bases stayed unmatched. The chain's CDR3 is CASSEEAGFYNEQFF. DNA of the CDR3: TGTGCCAGCAGTGAAGAAGCGGGATTTTACAATGAGCAGTTCTTC.

The DNA for the CDR3 is TGTGCCAGCAGCCCAGCGGCCACCTCGCGGAATGAGCAGTTCTTC. This sequence encodes CASSPAATSRNEQFF. The chain is built from TRBV9 and TRBJ2-1; a possible D gene is TRBD2 (5 bases). Germline CDR1 reads SGDLS; CDR2 reads YYNGEE. The ends were cut back, 4 bases at V and 7 bases at J, with 18 bases in the middle. The CDR3 is 15 amino acids.

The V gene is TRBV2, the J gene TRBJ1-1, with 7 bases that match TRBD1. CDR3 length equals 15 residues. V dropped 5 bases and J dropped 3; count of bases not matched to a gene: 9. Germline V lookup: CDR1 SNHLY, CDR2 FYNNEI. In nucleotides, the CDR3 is TGTGCCAGCAGTTTTTTCCCAGGGGGAGACACTGAAGCTTTCTTT. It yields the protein CASSFFPGGDTEAFF.

The DNA of the CDR3 is TGTGCCAGTAGTATTCAGGGCACCGGGGAGCTGTTTTTT. This codes for CASSIQGTGELFF. The rearrangement links TRBV19 to TRBJ2-2, with D perhaps matching TRBD1 (5 bases). Germline V gives CDR1 LNHDA, CDR2 SQIVND (reference sequence). The CDR3 covers 13 residues. V lost 3 bases and J lost 4, with 6 bases in between.

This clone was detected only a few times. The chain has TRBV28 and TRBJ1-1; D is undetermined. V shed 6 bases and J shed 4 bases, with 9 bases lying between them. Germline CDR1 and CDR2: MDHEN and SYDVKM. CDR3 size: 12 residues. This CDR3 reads CASRLIGTEAFF. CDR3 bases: TGTGCCAGCAGACTAATCGGCACTGAAGCTTTCTTT.

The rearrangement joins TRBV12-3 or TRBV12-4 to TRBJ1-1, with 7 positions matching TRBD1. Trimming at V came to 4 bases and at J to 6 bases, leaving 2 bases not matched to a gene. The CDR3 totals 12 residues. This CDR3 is CASSWGQPEAFF. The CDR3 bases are TGTGCCAGCAGTTGGGGACAGCCTGAAGCTTTCTTT.

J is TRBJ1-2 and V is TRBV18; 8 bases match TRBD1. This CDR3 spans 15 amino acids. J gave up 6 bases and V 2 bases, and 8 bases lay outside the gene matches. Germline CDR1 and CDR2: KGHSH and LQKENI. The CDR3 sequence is CASSPNPDRENGYTF. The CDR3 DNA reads TGTGCCAGCTCACCAAATCCGGACAGGGAGAATGGCTACACCTTC.

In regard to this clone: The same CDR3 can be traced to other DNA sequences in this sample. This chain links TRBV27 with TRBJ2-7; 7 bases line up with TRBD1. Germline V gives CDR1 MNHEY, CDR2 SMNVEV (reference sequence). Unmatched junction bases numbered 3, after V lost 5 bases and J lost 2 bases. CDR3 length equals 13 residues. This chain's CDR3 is CASSRQGPYEQYF. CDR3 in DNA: TGTGCCAGCAGTAGACAGGGTCCCTACGAGCAGTACTTC.

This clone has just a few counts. The CDR3 coding sequence is TGTGCCAGCAGTGAATGGAGCGGGGTCGCGGGCAATCAGCCCCAGCATTTT. Protein: CASSEWSGVAGNQPQHF. The chain has TRBV2 and TRBJ1-5; D is unclear. Trimming took off 2 bases at V and 2 bases at J, with 16 bases between the two ends. The CDR3 has 17 amino acids. Germline loops: CDR1 SNHLY, CDR2 FYNNEI.

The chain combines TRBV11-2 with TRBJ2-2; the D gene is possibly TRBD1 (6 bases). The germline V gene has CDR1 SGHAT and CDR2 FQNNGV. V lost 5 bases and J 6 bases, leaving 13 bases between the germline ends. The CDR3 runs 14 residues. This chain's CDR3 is CASSPVQGPGELFF. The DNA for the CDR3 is TGTGCCAGCAGCCCCGTACAGGGCCCCGGGGAGCTGTTTTTT. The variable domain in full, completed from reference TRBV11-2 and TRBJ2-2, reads EAGVAQSPRYKIIEKRQSVAFWCNPISGHATLYWYQQILGQGPKLLIQFQNNGVVDDSQLPKDRFSAERLKGVDSTLKIQPAKLEDSAVYLCASSPVQGPGELFFGEGSRLTVL.

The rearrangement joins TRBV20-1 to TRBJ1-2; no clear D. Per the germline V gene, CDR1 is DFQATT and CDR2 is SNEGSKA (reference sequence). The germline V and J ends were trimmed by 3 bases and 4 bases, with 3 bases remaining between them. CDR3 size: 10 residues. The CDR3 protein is CSASLYGYTF. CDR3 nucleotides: TGCAGTGCTAGTCTCTATGGCTACACCTTC.

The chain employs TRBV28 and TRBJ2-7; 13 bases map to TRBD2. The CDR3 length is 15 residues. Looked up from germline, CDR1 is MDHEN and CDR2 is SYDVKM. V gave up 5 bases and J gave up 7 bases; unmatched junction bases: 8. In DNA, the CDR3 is TGTGCCAGCAGTCCGGGGACTAGCGGGACCCAAGAGCAGTACTTC. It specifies CASSPGTSGTQEQYF.

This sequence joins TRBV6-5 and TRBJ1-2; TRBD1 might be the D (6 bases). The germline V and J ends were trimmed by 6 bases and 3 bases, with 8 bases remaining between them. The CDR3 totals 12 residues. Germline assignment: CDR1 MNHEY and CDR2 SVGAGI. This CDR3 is CASSTGYYGYTF. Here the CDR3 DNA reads TGTGCCAGCAGCACAGGGTACTATGGCTACACCTTC.

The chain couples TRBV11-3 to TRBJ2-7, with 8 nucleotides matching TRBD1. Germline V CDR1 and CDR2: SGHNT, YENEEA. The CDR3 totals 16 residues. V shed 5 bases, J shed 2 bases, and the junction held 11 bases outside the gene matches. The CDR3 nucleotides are TGTGCCAGCAGCCGAGACCGGGACAGGCATACCTACGAGCAGTACTTC. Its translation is CASSRDRDRHTYEQYF. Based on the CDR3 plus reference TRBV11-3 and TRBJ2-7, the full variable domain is EAGVVQSPRYKIIEKKQPVAFWCNPISGHNTLYWYLQNLGQGPELLIRYENEEAVDDSQLPKDRFSAERLKGVDSTLKIQPAELGDSAVYLCASSRDRDRHTYEQYFGPGTRLTVT.

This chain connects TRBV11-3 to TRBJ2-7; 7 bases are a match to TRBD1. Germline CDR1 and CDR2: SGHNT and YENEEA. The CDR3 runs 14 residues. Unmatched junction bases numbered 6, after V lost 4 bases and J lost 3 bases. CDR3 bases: TGTGCCAGCAGCTCGCCACGGGACAGCTACGAGCAGTACTTC. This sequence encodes CASSSPRDSYEQYF.

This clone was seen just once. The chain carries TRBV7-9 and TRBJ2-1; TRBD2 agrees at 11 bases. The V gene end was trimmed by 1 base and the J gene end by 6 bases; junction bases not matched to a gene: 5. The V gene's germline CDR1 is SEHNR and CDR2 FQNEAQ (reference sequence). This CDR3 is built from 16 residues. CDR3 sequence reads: CASSLGGGTSGNEQFF. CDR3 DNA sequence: TGTGCCAGCAGCTTAGGCGGCGGGACTAGCGGCAATGAGCAGTTCTTC.

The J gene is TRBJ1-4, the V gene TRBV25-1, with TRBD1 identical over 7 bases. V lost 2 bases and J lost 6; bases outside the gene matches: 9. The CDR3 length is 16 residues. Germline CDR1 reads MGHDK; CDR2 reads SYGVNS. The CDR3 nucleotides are TGTGCCAGCAGTGAACCCCGGACAGGCGGCGATGAAAAACTGTTTTTT. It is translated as CASSEPRTGGDEKLFF.

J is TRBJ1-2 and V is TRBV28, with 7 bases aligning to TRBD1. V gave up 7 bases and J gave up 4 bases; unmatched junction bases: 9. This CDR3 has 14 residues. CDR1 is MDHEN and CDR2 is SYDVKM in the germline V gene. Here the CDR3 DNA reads TGTGCCAGCAATCAGGGGACAGTACTCTATGGCTACACCTTC. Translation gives CASNQGTVLYGYTF.

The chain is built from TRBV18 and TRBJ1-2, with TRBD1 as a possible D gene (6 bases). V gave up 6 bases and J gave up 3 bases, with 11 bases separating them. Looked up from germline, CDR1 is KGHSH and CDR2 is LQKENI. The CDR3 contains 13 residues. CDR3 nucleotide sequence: TGTGCCAGCTCTCCCCAGGGGCACTATGGCTACACCTTC. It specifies CASSPQGHYGYTF.

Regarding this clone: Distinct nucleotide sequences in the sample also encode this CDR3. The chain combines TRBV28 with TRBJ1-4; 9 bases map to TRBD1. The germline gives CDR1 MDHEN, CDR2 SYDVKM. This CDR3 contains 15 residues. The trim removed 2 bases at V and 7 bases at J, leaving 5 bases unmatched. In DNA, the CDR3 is TGTGCCAGCAGTTTAGGGGGACAGGGAGTTGAAAAACTGTTTTTT. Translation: CASSLGGQGVEKLFF.